This passage covers 14 T cell receptor beta chains from one sample sequenced in a study of OX40 agonist ivuxolimab in advanced cancers. Sequencing used immunoSEQ multiplex PCR; TCRdb keeps in-frame clones, though not all of them. The top ten hold around 2% of the sample, which has 100,000 or so clones, roughly 95% seen once. The material was CD4+ or CD8+ T cells sorted from blood, obtained in a trial of the OX40 agonist ivuxolimab. The receptors derive from an adult with an advanced solid tumor such as melanoma, head and neck, liver or kidney cancer.

The chain uses TRBV28 and TRBJ2-7; D might be TRBD1 or TRBD2, each matching 5 bases. This CDR3 has 14 amino acids. The V gene lost 1 base and the J gene lost 5 bases, with 12 bases spanning the gap. CDR1 and CDR2 (germline): MDHEN, SYDVKM. The CDR3 is CASSLSGARDEQYF. The CDR3 bases are TGTGCCAGCAGTTTATCCGGGGCCAGGGACGAGCAGTACTTC.

The chain uses TRBV4-2 and TRBJ1-5; 8 bases map to TRBD1. After removal of 2 bases from V and 3 bases from J, the junction contained 12 bases not matched to a gene. The CDR3 contains 18 residues. Germline V gene data show CDR1 as LGHNA and CDR2 as YNFKEQ. The CDR3 DNA follows: TGTGCCAGCAGCCAATCACTACCGGGACAGGCGAACAATCAGCCCCAGCATTTT. As protein: CASSQSLPGQANNQPQHF.

This rearrangement joins TRBV6-1 to TRBJ2-7; 7 bases are a match to TRBD2. Trimming cost V 3 bases and J 6 bases; bases outside gene matches: 14. This CDR3 is built from 16 residues. The germline gives CDR1 MNHNS, CDR2 SASEGT. CDR3 in amino acids: CASSDPRDSGEGEQYF. The DNA of the CDR3 is TGTGCCAGCAGTGACCCCAGGGACTCTGGGGAGGGCGAGCAGTACTTC.

This chain joins TRBV19 and TRBJ2-7, with D unclear. The CDR3 runs 15 residues. Between the trimmed V and J ends, which lost 5 bases and 0 bases, there was a span of 14 bases. The germline V gene encodes CDR1 LNHDA and CDR2 SQIVND (reference sequence). The CDR3 loop reads CASSPGTWSSYEQYF. The CDR3 nucleotides are TGTGCCAGTAGTCCCGGAACCTGGAGCTCCTACGAGCAGTACTTC.

CDR3 nucleotide sequence: TGTGCCAGTAGCTTCTTTCGGCAGGGTGAGGGAGAGCAGTACTTC. Its translation: CASSFFRQGEGEQYF. V and J are TRBV19 and TRBJ2-7; the D call may be TRBD1 or TRBD2 (5 bases each). This CDR3 spans 15 amino acids. V was shortened by 6 bases and J by 7 bases, with 22 bases between the two germline ends. Per germline, CDR1 LNHDA and CDR2 SQIVND (reference sequence). Supplemented by reference TRBV19 and TRBJ2-7, the full variable domain reads DGGITQSPKYLFRKEGQNVTLSCEQNLNHDAMYWYRQDPGQGLRLIYYSQIVNDFQKGDIAEGYSVSREKKESFPLTVTSAQKNPTAFYLCASSFFRQGEGEQYFGPGTRLTVT.

V is TRBV5-6 and J is TRBJ2-1, with no clear D. Germline V gene data show CDR1 as SGHDT and CDR2 as YYEEEE. This CDR3 comprises 12 residues. V lost 0 bases to trimming and J lost 9 bases, with 7 bases between them. The CDR3 DNA reads TGTGCCAGCAGCTTGGGGTTCCGTGAGCAGTTCTTC. This encodes CASSLGFREQFF.

The CDR3 loop is CASSLGQGAGTEAFF. CDR3 DNA sequence: TGTGCCAGCAGCTTAGGTCAGGGGGCTGGCACTGAAGCTTTCTTT. The rearrangement joins TRBV11-2 to TRBJ1-1, with 8 bases fitting TRBD1. The CDR3 totals 15 residues. The germline V gene has CDR1 SGHAT and CDR2 FQNNGV. V lost 1 base and J lost 4; bases outside the gene matches: 5.

A single count supports this clone. The V call is TRBV7-2, the J call TRBJ2-7; D is perhaps TRBD1 (6 bases). The germline gives CDR1 SGHTA, CDR2 FQGNSA. The CDR3 extends over 17 amino acids. V was trimmed by 7 bases and J by 4 bases, leaving 26 bases between them. The CDR3 spells CASNLPGQGPETYEQYF. CDR3 nucleotides: TGTGCCAGCAACCTTCCGGGACAAGGGCCCGAGACGTACGAGCAGTACTTC.

The chain joins TRBV27 to TRBJ2-7; D remains unclear. Germline V gene lookup returns CDR1 MNHEY and CDR2 SMNVEV (reference sequence). Trimming took off 6 bases at V and 0 bases at J, with 3 bases between the two ends. The CDR3 contains 11 residues. The CDR3 region is CASRSSYEQYF. As DNA, the CDR3 is TGTGCCAGCAGGTCCTCCTACGAGCAGTACTTC.

The V call is TRBV28, the J call TRBJ2-2; 8 bases map to TRBD2. Germline V gene data show CDR1 as MDHEN and CDR2 as SYDVKM. V lost 4 bases, J lost 1 base, and 14 bases stayed unmatched. The CDR3 is 19 residues long. CDR3 DNA: TGTGCCAGCAGTTCCATACCAGGTTCGGGAGGGGAGAACACCGGGGAGCTGTTTTTT. Encoded protein: CASSSIPGSGGENTGELFF.

The CDR3 here is CASSGGGGITEAFF. The CDR3 nucleotides are TGTGCCAGCAGTGGGGGTGGGGGCATCACTGAAGCTTTCTTT. The rearrangement uses TRBV6-1 and TRBJ1-1; tentative D call: TRBD1 (6 bases). The germline gives CDR1 MNHNS, CDR2 SASEGT. The CDR3 runs 14 residues. V shed 4 bases and J shed 4 bases, with 13 bases lying between them.

This clone occurred once. This chain joins TRBV6-5 and TRBJ2-1; D is ambiguous. The CDR3 loop spans 15 amino acids. The V end lost 6 bases, the J end lost 0 bases, and 12 bases lay between the germline ends. Germline assignment: CDR1 MNHEY and CDR2 SVGAGI. Here the CDR3 DNA reads TGTGCCAGCAGCCCCCAGGCCAGCTCCTACAATGAGCAGTTCTTC. This encodes CASSPQASSYNEQFF.

The J gene is TRBJ2-1, the V gene TRBV4-1, with 8 bases aligning to TRBD2. Trimming cost V 5 bases and J 4 bases; bases outside gene matches: 7. CDR3 length: 15 amino acids. From germline, CDR1 is MGHRA and CDR2 YSYEKL. CDR3: CASSWTSPSYNEQFF. The CDR3 DNA follows: TGCGCCAGCAGCTGGACTAGCCCCTCATACAATGAGCAGTTCTTC.

J is TRBJ1-5 and V is TRBV7-9; no clear D gene. The CDR3 contains 15 residues. V was clipped by 5 bases and J by 3 bases, with 14 bases between them. Germline values: CDR1 SEHNR, CDR2 FQNEAQ (reference sequence). DNA of the CDR3: TGTGCCAGCAGCGGTCGGGAGGAGCACAATCAGCCCCAGCATTTT. Its protein is CASSGREEHNQPQHF. Drawing the rest from reference TRBV7-9 and TRBJ1-5, the complete variable domain is DTGVSQNPRHKITKRGQNVTFRCDPISEHNRLYWYRQTLGQGPEFLTYFQNEAQLEKSRLLSDRFSAERPKGSFSTLEIQRTEQGDSAMYLCASSGREEHNQPQHFGDGTRLSIL.